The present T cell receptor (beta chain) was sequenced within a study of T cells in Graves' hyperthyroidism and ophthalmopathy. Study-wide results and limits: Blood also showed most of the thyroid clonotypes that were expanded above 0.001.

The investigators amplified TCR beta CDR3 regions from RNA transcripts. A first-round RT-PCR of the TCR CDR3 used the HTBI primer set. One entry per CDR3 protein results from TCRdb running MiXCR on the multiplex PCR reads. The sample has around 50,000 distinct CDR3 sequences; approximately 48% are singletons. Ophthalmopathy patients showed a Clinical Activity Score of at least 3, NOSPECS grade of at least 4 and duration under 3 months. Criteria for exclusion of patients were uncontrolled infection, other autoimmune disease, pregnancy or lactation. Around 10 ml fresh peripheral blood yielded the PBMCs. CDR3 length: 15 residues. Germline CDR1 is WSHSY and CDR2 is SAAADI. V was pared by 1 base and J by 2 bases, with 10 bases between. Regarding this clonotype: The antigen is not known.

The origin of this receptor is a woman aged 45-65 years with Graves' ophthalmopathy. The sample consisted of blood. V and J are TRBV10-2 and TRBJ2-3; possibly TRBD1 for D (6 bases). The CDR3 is CASSEFRGVTDTQYF. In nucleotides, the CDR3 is TGCGCCAGCAGTGAGTTCAGGGGCGTCACAGATACGCAGTATTTT.